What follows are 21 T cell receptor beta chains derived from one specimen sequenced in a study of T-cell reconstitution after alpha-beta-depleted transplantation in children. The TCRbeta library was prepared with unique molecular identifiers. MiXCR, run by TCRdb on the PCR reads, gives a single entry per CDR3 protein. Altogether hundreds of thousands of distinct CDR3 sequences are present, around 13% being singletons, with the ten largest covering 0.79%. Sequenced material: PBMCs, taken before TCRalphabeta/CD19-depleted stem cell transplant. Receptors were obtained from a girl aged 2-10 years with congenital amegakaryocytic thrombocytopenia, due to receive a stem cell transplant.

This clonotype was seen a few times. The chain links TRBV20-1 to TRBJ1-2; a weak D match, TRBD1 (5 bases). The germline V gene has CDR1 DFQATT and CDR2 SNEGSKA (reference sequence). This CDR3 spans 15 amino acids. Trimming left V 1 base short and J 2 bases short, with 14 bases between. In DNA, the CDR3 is TGCAGTGCTAGAGCATTACAGGCGTTGAACTATGGCTACACCTTC. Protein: CSARALQALNYGYTF.

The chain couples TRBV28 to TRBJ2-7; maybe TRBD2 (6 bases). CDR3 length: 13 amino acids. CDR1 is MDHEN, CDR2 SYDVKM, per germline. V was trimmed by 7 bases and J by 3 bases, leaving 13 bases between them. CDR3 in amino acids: CASKEGGGYEQYF. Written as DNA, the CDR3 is TGTGCCAGCAAAGAGGGAGGTGGCTACGAGCAGTACTTC. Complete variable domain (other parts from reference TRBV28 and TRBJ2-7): DVKVTQSSRYLVKRTGEKVFLECVQDMDHENMFWYRQDPGLGLRLIYFSYDVKMKEKGDIPEGYSVSREKKERFSLILESASTNQTSMYLCASKEGGGYEQYFGPGTRLTVT.

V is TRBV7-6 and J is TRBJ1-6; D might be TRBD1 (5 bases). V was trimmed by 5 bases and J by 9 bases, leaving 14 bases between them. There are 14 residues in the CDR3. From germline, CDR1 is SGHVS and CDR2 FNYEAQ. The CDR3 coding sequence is TGTGCCAGCAGCCTACGTCAGGGCGGTTCACCCCTCCACTTT. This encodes CASSLRQGGSPLHF.

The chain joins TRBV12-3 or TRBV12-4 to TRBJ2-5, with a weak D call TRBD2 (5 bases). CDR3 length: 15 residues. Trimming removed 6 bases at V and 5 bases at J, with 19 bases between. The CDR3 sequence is CASRDSGVLGETQYF. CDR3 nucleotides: TGTGCCAGCAGAGACTCCGGGGTATTGGGGGAGACCCAGTACTTC.

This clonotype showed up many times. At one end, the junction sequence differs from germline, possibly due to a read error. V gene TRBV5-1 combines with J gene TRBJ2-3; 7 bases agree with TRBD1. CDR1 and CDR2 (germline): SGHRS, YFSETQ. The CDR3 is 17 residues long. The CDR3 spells CASSLSAGGQSKDTQYF. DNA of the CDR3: TGCGCCAGCAGCTTGAGTGCAGGGGGACAGAGCAAAGATACGCAGTATTTT.

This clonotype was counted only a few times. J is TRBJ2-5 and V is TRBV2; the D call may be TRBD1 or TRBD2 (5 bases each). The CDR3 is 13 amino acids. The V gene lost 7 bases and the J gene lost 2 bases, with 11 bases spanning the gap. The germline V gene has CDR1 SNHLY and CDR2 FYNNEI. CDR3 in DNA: TGTGCCAGCATGAGGGGAACTCAAGAGACCCAGTACTTC. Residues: CASMRGTQETQYF.

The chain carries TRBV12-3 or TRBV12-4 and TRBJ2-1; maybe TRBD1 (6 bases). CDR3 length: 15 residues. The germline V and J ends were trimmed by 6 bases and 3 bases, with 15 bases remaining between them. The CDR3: CASSLWGQGYNEQFF. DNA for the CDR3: TGTGCCAGCAGCCTGTGGGGGCAGGGCTACAATGAGCAGTTCTTC.

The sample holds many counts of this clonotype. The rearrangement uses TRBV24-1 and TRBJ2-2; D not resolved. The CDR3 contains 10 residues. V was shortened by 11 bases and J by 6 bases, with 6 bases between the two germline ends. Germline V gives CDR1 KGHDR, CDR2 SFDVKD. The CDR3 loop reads CASSPGELFF. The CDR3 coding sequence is TGTGCCAGCTCACCCGGGGAGCTGTTTTTT.

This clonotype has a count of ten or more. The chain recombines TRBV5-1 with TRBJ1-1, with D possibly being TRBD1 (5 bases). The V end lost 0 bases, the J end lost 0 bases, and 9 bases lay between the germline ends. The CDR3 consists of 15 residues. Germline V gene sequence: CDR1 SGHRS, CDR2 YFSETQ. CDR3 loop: CASSLAPGVNTEAFF. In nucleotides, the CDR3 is TGCGCCAGCAGCTTGGCGCCGGGGGTGAACACTGAAGCTTTCTTT.

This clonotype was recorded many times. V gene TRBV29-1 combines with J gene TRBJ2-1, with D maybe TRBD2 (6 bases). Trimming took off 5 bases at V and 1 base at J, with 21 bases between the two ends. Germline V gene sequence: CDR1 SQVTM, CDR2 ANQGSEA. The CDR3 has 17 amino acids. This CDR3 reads CSVLAPGAGRSYNEQFF. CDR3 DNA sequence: TGCAGCGTTCTCGCCCCGGGAGCTGGGCGGTCCTACAATGAGCAGTTCTTC.

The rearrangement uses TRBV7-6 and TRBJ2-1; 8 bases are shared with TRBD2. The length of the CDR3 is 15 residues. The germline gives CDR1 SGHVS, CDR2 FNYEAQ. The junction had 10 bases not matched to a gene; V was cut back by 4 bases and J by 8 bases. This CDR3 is CASSYTVAGQDEQFF. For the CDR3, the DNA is TGTGCCAGCAGCTACACTGTAGCGGGGCAGGATGAGCAGTTCTTC.

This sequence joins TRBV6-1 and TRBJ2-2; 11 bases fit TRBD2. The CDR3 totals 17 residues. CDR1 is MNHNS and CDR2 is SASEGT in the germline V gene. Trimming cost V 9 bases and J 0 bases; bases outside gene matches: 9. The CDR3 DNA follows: TGTGCCAGAAGACTAGCGGGAAGCCCCACGAACACCGGGGAGCTGTTTTTT. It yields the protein CARRLAGSPTNTGELFF.

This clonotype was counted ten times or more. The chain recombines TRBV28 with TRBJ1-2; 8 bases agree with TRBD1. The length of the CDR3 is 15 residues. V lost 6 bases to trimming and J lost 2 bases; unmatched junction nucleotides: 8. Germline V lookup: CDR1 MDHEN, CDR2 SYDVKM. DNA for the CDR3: TGTGCCAGCAGCGTCAGGGGGCAGGGGAACTATGGCTACACCTTC. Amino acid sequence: CASSVRGQGNYGYTF.

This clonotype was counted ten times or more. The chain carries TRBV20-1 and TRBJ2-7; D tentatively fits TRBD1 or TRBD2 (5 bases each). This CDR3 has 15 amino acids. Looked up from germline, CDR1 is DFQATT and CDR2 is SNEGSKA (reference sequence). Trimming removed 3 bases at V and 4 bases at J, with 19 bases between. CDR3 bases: TGCAGTGCTAGGGAAACTAGGTTGGGACCTTACGAGCAGTACTTC. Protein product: CSARETRLGPYEQYF.

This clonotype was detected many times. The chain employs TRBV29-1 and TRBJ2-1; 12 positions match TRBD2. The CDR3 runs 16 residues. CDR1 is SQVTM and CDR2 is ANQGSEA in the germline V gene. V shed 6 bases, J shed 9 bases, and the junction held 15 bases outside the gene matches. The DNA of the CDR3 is TGCAGCGTGGGGCAAAGACTAGCGGGAGTTAAGTCTGAGCAGTTCTTC. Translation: CSVGQRLAGVKSEQFF.

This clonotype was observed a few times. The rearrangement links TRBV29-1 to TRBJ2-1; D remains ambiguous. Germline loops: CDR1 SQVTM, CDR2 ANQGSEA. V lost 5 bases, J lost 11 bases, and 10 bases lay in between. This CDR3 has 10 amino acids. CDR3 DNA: TGCAGCGTTTCCGTAGGGAAGCAGTTCTTC. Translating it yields CSVSVGKQFF.

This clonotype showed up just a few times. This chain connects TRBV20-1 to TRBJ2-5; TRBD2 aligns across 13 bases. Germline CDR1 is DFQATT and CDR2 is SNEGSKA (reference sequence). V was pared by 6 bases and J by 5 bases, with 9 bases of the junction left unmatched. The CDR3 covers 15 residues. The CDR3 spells CSANGLAGVLETQYF. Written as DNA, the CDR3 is TGCAGTGCGAACGGACTAGCGGGAGTTCTGGAGACCCAGTACTTC.

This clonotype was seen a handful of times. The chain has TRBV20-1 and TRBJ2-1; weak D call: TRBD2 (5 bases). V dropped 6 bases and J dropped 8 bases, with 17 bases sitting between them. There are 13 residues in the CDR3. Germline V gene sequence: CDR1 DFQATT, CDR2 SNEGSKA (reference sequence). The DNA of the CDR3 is TGCAGTGCCCTACTAGAAGGTGGCTATGAGCAGTTCTTC. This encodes CSALLEGGYEQFF.

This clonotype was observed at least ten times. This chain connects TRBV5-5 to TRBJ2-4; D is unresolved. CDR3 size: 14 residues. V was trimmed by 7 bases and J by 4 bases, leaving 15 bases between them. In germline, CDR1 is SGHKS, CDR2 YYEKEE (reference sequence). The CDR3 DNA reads TGTGCCAGCTCCCCGTCACTGGGAAAAAACATTCAGTACTTC. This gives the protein CASSPSLGKNIQYF.

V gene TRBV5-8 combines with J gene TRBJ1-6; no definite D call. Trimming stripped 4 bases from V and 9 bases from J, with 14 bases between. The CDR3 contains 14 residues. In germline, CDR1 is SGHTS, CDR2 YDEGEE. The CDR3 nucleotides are TGTGCCAGCAGCATTGGACCCGGAGGTTCACCCCTCCACTTT. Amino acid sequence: CASSIGPGGSPLHF.

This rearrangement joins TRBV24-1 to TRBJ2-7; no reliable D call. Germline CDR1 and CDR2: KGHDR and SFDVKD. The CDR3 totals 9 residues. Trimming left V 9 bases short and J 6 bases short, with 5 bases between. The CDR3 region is CATPTEQYF. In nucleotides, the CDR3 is TGTGCCACCCCCACCGAGCAGTACTTC.